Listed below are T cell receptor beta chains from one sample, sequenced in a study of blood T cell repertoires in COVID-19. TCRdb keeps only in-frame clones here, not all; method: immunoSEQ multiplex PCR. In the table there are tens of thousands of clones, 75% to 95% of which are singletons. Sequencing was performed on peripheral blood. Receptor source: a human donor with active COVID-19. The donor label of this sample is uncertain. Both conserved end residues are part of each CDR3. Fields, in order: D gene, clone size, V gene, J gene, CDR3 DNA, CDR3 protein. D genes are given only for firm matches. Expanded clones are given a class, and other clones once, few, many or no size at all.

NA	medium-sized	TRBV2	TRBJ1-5	TGTGCCAGCGACAGAGACAGCAATCAGCCCCAGCATTTT	CASDRDSNQPQHF
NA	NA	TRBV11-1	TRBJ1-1	TGTGCCAGCAGCTTAAGGAGGGACACTGAAGCTTTCTTT	CASSLRRDTEAFF
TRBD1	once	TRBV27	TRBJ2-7	TGTGCCAGCAGTGGTGCAGGGGGCCCCTACGAGCAGTACTTC	CASSGAGGPYEQYF
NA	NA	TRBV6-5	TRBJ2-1	TGTGCCAGCACGCGTCGGGGGGCCTCCTACAATGAGCAGTTCTTC	CASTRRGASYNEQFF
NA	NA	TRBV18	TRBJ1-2	TGTGCCAGCTCACCGGACAGAGGGAACTATGGCTACACCTTC	CASSPDRGNYGYTF
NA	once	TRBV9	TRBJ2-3	TGTGCCAGCAGCGCCCCTCAAGGGGCAGATACGCAGTATTTT	CASSAPQGADTQYF
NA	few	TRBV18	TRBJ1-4	TGTGCCAGCTCACCCGTTAACAGGGACAATGAAAAACTGTTTTTT	CASSPVNRDNEKLFF
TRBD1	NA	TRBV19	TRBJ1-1	TGTGCCAGTAGCCCTCTGACAGGGCAGGGGAACACTGAAGCTTTCTTT	CASSPLTGQGNTEAFF
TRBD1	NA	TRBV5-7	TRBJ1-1	TGTGCCAGCAGCTTGGGGCCAGGGGGCGCAGACACTGAAGCTTTCTTT	CASSLGPGGADTEAFF
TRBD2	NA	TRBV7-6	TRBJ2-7	TGTGCCAGCAGCTCTGGGACTATAGCCTACGAGCAGTACTTC	CASSSGTIAYEQYF
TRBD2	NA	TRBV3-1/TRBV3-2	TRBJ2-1	TGTGCCAGCAGCCCCGGGACTAGCGGGGGAACCTACAATGAGCAGTTCTTC	CASSPGTSGGTYNEQFF
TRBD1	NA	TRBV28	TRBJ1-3	TGTGCCAGCAGTTCACAGGGGGCGGGAGGAAACACCATATATTTT	CASSSQGAGGNTIYF
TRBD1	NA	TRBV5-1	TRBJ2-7	TGCGCCAGCAGCCCGGGACAGACCTACGAGCAGTACTTC	CASSPGQTYEQYF
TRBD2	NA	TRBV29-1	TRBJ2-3	TGCAGCGTCCCGGGACTAGCGGACAGAGATACGCAGTATTTT	CSVPGLADRDTQYF
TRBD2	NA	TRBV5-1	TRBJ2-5	TGCGCCAGCAGCCTTAGCGGGGGATACCAAGAGACCCAGTACTTC	CASSLSGGYQETQYF
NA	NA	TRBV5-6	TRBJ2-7	TGTGCCAGCAGCTTAGGAGGATACGAGCAGTACTTC	CASSLGGYEQYF
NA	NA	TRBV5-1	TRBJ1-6	TGCGCCAGCAGCCGGGGCTGGAGGGAGAGTTCACCCCTCCACTTT	CASSRGWRESSPLHF
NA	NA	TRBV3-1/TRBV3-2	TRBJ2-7	TGTGCCAGCAGCCCAGGGCTCTACGAGCAGTACTTC	CASSPGLYEQYF
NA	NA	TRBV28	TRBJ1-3	TGTGCCAGCCGAGGAGTACAGGGAAACTTCGCTGGAAACACCATATATTTT	CASRGVQGNFAGNTIYF
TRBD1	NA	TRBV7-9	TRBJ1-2	TGTGCCAGCAGAGGGGACAGGCACTATGGCTACACCTTC	CASRGDRHYGYTF
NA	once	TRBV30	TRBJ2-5	TGTGCCTGGAGTGGGAGTCCCCAAGAGACCCAGTACTTC	CAWSGSPQETQYF
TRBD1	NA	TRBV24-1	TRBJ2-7	TGTGCCACCAGTGATAGGGACAGCCCCGAAGGGCAGTACTTC	CATSDRDSPEGQYF
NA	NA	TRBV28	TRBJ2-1	TGTGCCAGCAGCCAAGAGTCTTCGGGACACACGACCTTCGGAAATGAGCAGTTCTTC	CASSQESSGHTTFGNEQFF
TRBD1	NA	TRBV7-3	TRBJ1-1	TGTGCCAGCAGCCAGGGGGCCAACACTGAAGCTTTCTTT	CASSQGANTEAFF
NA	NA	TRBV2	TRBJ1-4	TGTGCCAGCAGTGAAGCACATGAGGTAGATGAAAAACTGTTTTTT	CASSEAHEVDEKLFF
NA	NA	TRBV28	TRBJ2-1	TGTGCCAGCAGTGTGAGGGGGTATGAGCAGTTCTTC	CASSVRGYEQFF
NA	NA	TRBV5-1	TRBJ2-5	TGCGCCAGCAGCCCTGGTGTGAAGGGGTGGGAGACCCAGTACTTC	CASSPGVKGWETQYF
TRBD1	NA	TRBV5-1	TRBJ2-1	TGCGCCAGCAGCTTCCTTTCCGGGACAGGGGCCCATGAGCAGTTCTTC	CASSFLSGTGAHEQFF
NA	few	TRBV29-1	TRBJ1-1	TGCAGCGTTGGGAGGGGACGGGGAAACACTGAAGCTTTCTTT	CSVGRGRGNTEAFF
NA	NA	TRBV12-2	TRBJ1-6	TGTGCAAGTCGCTTATGGGGGACAGCAAATTCACCCCTCCACTTT	CASRLWGTANSPLHF
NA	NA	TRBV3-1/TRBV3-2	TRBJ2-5	TGTGCCAGCAGCCAAGAGGGGCGATTCCAAGAGACCCAGTACTTC	CASSQEGRFQETQYF
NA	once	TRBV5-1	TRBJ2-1	TGCGCCAGCACTCTCGGGACAACCTACAATGAGCAGTTCTTC	CASTLGTTYNEQFF
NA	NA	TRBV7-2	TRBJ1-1	TGTGCCAGCAGCTTAGCCACCCGGGAGGGGAAAGCTTTCTTT	CASSLATREGKAFF
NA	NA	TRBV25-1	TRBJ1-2	TGTGCCAGCAGTGAATTCCTCGGACAGTCCTATGGCTACACCTTC	CASSEFLGQSYGYTF
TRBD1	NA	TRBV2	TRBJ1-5	TGTGCCAGCAGCCGGGACAGGGGTAGACAGCCCCAGCATTTT	CASSRDRGRQPQHF
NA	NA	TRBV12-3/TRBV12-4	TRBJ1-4	TGTGCCAGCAGTCCCGGGACAGAAAAACTGTTTTTT	CASSPGTEKLFF
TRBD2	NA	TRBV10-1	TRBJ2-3	TGCGCCAGCAGTGAGCGTCAAGCGGGACTAGTGGGAACAGATACGCAGTATTTT	CASSERQAGLVGTDTQYF
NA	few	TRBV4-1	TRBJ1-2	TGCGCCAGCAGCCAAGAGAGGACTGGGGTCCGCTCCTATGGCTACACCTTC	CASSQERTGVRSYGYTF
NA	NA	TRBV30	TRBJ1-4	TGTGCGACCAAAGGGAGGGAAAGGGAAAAACTGTTTTTT	CATKGREREKLFF
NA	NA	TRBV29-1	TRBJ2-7	TGCAGCGTTGGCGGTGCTGCGGGCTACGAGCAGTACTTC	CSVGGAAGYEQYF
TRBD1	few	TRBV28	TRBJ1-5	TGTGCCAGCAGAACAGGGGCTGGCAATCAGCCCCAGCATTTT	CASRTGAGNQPQHF
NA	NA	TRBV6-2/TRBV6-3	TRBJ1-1	TGTGCCAGCAGTAACGCGCGGTCCACTGAAGCTTTCTTT	CASSNARSTEAFF
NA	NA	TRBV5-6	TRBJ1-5	TGTGCCAGCAGCTTGGCGGGGGGGGATCAGCCCCAGCATTTT	CASSLAGGDQPQHF
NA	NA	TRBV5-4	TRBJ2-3	TGTGCCAGCACCGCATGGGGACAAACTAGCACAGATACGCAGTATTTT	CASTAWGQTSTDTQYF
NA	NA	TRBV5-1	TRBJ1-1	TGCGCCAGCAGCTTCCAGGAGGGCACTGAAGCTTTCTTT	CASSFQEGTEAFF
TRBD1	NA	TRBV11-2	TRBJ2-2	TGTGCCAGCAGCTTAAACCTAGAAGGGACAGGGACCGGGGAGCTGTTTTTT	CASSLNLEGTGTGELFF
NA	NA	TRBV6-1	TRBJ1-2	TGTGCCAGCAGTGAAGTTGGCAGGGTGAGGCAGGGCTACACCTTC	CASSEVGRVRQGYTF
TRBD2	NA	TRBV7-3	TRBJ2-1	TGTGCCAGAACTAGCGGGAGGTACAATGAGCAGTTCTTC	CARTSGRYNEQFF
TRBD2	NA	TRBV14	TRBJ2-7	TGTGCCAGCAGCCAAGATATCCTAGCGGGAACCTACGAGCAGTACTTC	CASSQDILAGTYEQYF